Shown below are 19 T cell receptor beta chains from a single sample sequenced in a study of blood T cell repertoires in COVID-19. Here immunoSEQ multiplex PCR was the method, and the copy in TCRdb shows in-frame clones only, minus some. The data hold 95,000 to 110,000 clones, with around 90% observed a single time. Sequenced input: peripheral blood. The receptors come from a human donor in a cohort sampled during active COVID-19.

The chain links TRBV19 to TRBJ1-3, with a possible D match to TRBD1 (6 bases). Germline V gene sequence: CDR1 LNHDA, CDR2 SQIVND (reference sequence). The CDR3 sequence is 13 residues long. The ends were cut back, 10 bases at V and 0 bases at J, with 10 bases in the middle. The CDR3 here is CATQGSSGNTIYF. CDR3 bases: TGTGCCACCCAGGGGAGCTCTGGAAACACCATATATTTT.

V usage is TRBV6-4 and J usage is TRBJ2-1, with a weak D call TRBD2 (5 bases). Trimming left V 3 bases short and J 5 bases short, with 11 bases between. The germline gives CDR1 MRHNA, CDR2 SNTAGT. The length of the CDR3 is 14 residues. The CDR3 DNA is TGTGCCAGCAGTGAAGGAGGCGGAAACAATGAGCAGTTCTTC. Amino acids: CASSEGGGNNEQFF.

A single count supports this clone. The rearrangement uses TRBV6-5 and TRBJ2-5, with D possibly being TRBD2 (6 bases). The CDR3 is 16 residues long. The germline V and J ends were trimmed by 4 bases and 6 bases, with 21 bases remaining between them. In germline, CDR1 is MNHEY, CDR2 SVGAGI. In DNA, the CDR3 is TGTGCCAGCAGTTCTACAAGGCCCGGGAGTTTTAAGACCCAGTACTTC. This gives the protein CASSSTRPGSFKTQYF.

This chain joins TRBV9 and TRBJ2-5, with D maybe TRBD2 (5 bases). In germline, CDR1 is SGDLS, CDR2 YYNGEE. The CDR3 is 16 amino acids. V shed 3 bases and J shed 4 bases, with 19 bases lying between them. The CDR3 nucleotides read TGTGCCAGCAGCGAGTCGCGCGGGTTCGGTGGAGAGACCCAGTACTTC. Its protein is CASSESRGFGGETQYF.

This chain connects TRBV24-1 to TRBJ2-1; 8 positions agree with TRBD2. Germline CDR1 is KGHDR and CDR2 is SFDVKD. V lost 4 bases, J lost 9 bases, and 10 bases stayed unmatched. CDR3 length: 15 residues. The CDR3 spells CATSETGTSLSEQFF. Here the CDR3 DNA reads TGTGCCACCAGTGAAACCGGGACTAGTTTAAGTGAGCAGTTCTTC.

DNA of the CDR3: TGTGCCAGCAACAGGGAGTGGGGGAACACTGAAGCTTTCTTT. Protein product: CASNREWGNTEAFF. J is TRBJ1-1 and V is TRBV2, with D possibly being TRBD1 (6 bases). The length of the CDR3 is 14 residues. V was cut by 7 bases and J by 1 base, with 13 bases left in between. Germline V gene sequence: CDR1 SNHLY, CDR2 FYNNEI.

This CDR3 reads CASSFRAGQGKNEQFF. The CDR3 DNA follows: TGTGCCAGCAGCTTCCGAGCCGGACAGGGTAAGAATGAGCAGTTCTTC. J is TRBJ2-1 and V is TRBV7-2, with 8 bases fitting TRBD1. The V gene's germline CDR1 is SGHTA and CDR2 FQGNSA. V lost 3 bases and J lost 7; bases outside the gene matches: 11. The length of the CDR3 is 16 residues.

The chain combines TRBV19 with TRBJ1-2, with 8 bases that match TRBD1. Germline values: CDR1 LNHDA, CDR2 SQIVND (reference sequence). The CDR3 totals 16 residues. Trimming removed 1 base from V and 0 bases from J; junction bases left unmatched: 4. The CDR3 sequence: CASSIGGTGTNYGYTF. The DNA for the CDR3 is TGTGCCAGTAGTATAGGGGGGACAGGAACTAACTATGGCTACACCTTC.

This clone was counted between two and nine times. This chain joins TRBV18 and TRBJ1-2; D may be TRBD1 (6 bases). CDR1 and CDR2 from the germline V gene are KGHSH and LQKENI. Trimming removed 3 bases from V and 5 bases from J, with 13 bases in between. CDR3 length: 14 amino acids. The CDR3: CASSPPRGNYGYTF. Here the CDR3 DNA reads TGTGCCAGCTCACCCCCCAGGGGAAATTATGGCTACACCTTC.

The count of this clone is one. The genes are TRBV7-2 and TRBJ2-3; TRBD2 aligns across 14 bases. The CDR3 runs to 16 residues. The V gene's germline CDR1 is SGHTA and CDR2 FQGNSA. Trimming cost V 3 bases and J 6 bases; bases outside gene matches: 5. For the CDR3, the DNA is TGTGCCAGCAGCTTCGGACTAGCGGGAGGAGTTGATACGCAGTATTTT. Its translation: CASSFGLAGGVDTQYF.

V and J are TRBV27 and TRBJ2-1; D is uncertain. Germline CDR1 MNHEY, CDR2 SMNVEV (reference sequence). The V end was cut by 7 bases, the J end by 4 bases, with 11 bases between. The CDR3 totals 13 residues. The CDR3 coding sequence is TGTGCCAGCATTGATTACACGTACAATGAGCAGTTCTTC. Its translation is CASIDYTYNEQFF.

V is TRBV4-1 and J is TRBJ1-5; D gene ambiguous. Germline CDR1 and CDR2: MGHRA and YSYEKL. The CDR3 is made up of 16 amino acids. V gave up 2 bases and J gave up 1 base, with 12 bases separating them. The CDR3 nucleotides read TGCGCCAGCAGCCAATCCCCTGGCCCCAGCAATCAGCCCCAGCATTTT. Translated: CASSQSPGPSNQPQHF.

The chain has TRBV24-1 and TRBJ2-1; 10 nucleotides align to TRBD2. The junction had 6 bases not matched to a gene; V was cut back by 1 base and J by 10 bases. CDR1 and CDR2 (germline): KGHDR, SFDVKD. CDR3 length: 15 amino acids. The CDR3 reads CATSDLSAGGREQFF. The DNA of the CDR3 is TGTGCCACCAGTGATTTATCAGCGGGAGGGAGAGAGCAGTTCTTC.

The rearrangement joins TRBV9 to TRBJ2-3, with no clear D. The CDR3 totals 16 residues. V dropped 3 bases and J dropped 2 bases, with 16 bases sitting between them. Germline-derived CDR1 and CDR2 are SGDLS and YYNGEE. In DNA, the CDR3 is TGTGCCAGCAGCGCCGAAGAATTACGGGTCACAGATACGCAGTATTTT. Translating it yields CASSAEELRVTDTQYF.

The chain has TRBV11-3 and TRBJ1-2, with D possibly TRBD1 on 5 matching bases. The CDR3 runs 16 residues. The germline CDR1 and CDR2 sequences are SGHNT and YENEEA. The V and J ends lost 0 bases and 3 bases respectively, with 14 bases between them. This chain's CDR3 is CASSLDPLGGDYGYTF. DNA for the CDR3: TGTGCCAGCAGCTTAGACCCCCTGGGGGGGGACTATGGCTACACCTTC.

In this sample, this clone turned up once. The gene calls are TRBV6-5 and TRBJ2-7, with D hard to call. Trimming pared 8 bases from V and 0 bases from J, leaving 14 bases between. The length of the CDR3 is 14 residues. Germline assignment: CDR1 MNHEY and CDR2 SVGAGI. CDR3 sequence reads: CASPSGDLSYEQYF. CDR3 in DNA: TGTGCCAGCCCTTCAGGCGACCTCTCCTACGAGCAGTACTTC.

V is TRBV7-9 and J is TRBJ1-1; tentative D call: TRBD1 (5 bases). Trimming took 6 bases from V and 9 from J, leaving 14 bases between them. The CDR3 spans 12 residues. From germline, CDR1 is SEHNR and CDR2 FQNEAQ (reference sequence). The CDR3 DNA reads TGTGCCAGCAGTTCAACGGGGGGAAAAGCTTTCTTT. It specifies CASSSTGGKAFF.

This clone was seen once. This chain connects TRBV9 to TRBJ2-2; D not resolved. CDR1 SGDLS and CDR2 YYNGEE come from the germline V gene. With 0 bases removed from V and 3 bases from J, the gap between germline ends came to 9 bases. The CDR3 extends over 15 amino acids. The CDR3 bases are TGTGCCAGCAGCGTAGTTAACGGTTACACCGGGGAGCTGTTTTTT. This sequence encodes CASSVVNGYTGELFF.

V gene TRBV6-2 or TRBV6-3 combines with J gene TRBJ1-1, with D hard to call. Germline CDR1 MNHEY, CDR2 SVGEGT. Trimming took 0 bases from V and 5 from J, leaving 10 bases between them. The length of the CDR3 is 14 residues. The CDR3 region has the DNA TGTGCCAGCAGTTACTCGTCGGGGAGTACTGAAGCTTTCTTT. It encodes CASSYSSGSTEAFF.